This T cell receptor (beta chain) was recovered during a study of blood T cell repertoires in COVID-19. Study information: The analysed material was cDNA or gDNA that came from T cells, B-cell-depleted T cells, or PBMCs.

Germline V gives CDR1 SGHVS, CDR2 FQNEAQ. V lost 0 bases and J lost 7, with 10 bases in between. This CDR3 spans 14 amino acids. The authors' processing: It was from reference gene primer amplification that nucleated cell counts were estimated. TCRdb's copy holds only in-frame clones and misses some; the assay was immunoSEQ multiplex PCR. D and trimming were read from the DNA, whereas the V and J calls and clone size are those reported in that table. The sample yields about 210,000 clones, 80% seen once. This chain uses TRBV7-8 with TRBJ2-1, with a tentative D call TRBD2 (6 bases). Material for sequencing was peripheral blood. The receptor was isolated from a man aged 55 to 70 with acute or convalescent COVID-19. CDR3 loop: CASSLARTMNEQFF. The CDR3, as DNA: TGTGCCAGCAGCTTAGCTCGGACTATGAATGAGCAGTTCTTC.